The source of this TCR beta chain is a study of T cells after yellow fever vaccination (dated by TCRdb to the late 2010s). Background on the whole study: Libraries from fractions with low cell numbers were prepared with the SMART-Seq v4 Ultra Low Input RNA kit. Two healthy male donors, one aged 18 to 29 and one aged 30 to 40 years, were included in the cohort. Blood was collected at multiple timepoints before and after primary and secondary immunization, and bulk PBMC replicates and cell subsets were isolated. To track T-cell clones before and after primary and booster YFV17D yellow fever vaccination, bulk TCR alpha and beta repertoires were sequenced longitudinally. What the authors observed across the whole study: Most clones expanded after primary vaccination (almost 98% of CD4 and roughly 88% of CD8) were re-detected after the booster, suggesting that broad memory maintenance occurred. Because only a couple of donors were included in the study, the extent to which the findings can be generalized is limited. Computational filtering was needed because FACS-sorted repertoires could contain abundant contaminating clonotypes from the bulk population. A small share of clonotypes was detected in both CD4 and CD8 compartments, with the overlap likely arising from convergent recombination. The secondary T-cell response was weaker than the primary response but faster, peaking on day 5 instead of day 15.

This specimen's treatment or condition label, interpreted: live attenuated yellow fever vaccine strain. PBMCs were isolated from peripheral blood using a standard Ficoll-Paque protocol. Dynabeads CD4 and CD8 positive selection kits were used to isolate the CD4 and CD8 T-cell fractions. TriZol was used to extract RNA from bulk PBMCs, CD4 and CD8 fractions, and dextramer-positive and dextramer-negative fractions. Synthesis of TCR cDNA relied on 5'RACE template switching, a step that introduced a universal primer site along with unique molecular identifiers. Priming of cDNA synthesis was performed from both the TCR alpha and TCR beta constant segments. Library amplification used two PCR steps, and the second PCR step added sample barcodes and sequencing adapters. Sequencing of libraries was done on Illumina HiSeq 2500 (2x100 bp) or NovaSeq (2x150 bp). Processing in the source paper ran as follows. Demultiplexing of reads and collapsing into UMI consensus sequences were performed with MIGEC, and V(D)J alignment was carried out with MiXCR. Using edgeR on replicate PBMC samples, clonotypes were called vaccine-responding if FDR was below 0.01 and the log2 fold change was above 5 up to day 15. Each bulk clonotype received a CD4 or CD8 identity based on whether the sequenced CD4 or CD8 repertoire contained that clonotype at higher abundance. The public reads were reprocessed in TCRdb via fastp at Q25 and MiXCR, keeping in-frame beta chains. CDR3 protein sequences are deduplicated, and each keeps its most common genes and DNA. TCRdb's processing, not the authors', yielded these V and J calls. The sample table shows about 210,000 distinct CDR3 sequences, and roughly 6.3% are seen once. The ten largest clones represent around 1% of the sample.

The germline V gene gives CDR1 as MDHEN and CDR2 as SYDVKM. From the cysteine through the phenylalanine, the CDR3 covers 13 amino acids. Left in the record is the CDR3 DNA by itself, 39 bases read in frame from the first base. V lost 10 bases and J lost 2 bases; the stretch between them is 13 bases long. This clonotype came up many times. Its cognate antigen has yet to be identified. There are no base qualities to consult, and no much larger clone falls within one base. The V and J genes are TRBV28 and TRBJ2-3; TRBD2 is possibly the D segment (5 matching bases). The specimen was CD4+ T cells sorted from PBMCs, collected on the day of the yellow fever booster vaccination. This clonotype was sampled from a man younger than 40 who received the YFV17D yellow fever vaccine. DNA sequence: TGTGCCACCCTGCTGGGAGCCACAGATACGCAGTATTTT. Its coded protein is CATLLGATDTQYF.